The 25 T cell receptor beta chains below were found in one sample sequenced in a study of blood T cells in healthy people across ages. A second PCR of roughly 7 to 11 cycles used a sample-barcoded 5' primer and a J-beta primer mix. Using its own MiXCR run on the 5' RACE reads, TCRdb lists one record per CDR3 protein. The sample holds approximately 810,000 distinct CDR3 sequences, more than 25% seen once. The sample taken for sequencing was blood. The receptors were sampled from a woman aged 80 or over in good health.

This clonotype was seen more than once but under ten times. The chain carries TRBV11-2 and TRBJ2-1; the match to TRBD1 covers 9 bases. V was clipped by 6 bases and J by 2 bases; unmatched bases: 5. The CDR3 covers 15 residues. Germline lookup yields CDR1 SGHAT and CDR2 FQNNGV. DNA of the CDR3: TGTGCCAGCAGTTGGGGGGACAGGGCCTACAATGAGCAGTTCTTC. This sequence encodes CASSWGDRAYNEQFF.

This clonotype came up once. V is TRBV2 and J is TRBJ2-1; TRBD2 might be the D (5 bases). The CDR3 is made up of 15 amino acids. The V gene lost 4 bases and the J gene lost 6 bases, with 16 bases spanning the gap. The germline V gene encodes CDR1 SNHLY and CDR2 FYNNEI. The CDR3, as DNA: TGTGCCAGCAGTGCCCCGAGGGCCCAAGGCAATGAGCAGTTCTTC. It specifies CASSAPRAQGNEQFF.

This clonotype came up many times. Its ends do not fully match the called genes, so a read error is possible. The chain uses TRBV10-3 and TRBJ2-5; no definite D call. Germline V gene sequence: CDR1 ENHRY, CDR2 SYGVKD. This CDR3 has 11 residues. The CDR3 region has the DNA TGTGCCATCAGTGCTGGTGAGACCCGGTACTTC. It specifies CAISAGETRYF.

This clonotype showed up many times. J is TRBJ1-2 and V is TRBV12-3 or TRBV12-4, with unresolved D. The CDR3 length is 14 residues. V was shortened by 5 bases and J by 3 bases, with 13 bases between the two germline ends. The DNA for the CDR3 is TGTGCCAGCAGTCGACCGGCGAGGGACTATGGCTACACCTTC. Translated, it gives CASSRPARDYGYTF.

The V call is TRBV27, the J call TRBJ1-5, with D tentatively TRBD1 (5 bases). Germline CDR1 reads MNHEY; CDR2 reads SMNVEV (reference sequence). V shed 6 bases and J shed 3 bases, with 12 bases lying between them. This CDR3 has 14 residues. The CDR3 DNA sequence: TGTGCCAGCAGAGTCGGCGGGGCCAATCAGCCCCAGCATTTT. This codes for CASRVGGANQPQHF.

This clonotype was picked up many times. The rearrangement links TRBV10-3 to TRBJ2-3; D is unresolved. The CDR3 sequence is 13 residues long. V lost 2 bases and J 1 base, leaving 4 bases between the germline ends. CDR1 is ENHRY, CDR2 SYGVKD, per germline. The CDR3 is CAISETGTDTQYF. Written as DNA, the CDR3 is TGTGCCATCAGTGAGACAGGCACAGATACGCAGTATTTT.

This clonotype was seen a handful of times. The chain carries TRBV27 and TRBJ1-5, with TRBD1 matching 7 bases. Germline CDR1 is MNHEY and CDR2 is SMNVEV (reference sequence). The CDR3 totals 18 residues. Unmatched junction bases numbered 12, after V lost 0 bases and J lost 4 bases. The CDR3 sequence is CASSLSRVGGLENQPQHF. DNA of the CDR3: TGTGCCAGCAGTTTATCGCGTGTAGGGGGCCTAGAGAATCAGCCCCAGCATTTT.

In this sample, this clonotype turned up a few times. The CDR3 DNA reads TGTGCCTGGAGTACCCCAGGGGTAGGGGCCCAGTACTTC. It specifies CAWSTPGVGAQYF. The rearrangement joins TRBV30 to TRBJ2-5; TRBD1 is a possible D gene (6 bases). Germline values: CDR1 GTSNPN, CDR2 SVGIG (reference sequence). Trimming removed 2 bases from V and 9 bases from J, with 16 bases in between. The length of the CDR3 is 13 residues.

The CDR3 reads CASSSTSGAPDTQYF. CDR3 in DNA: TGTGCCAGCAGTTCAACTAGCGGGGCCCCAGATACGCAGTATTTT. The chain uses TRBV6-2 or TRBV6-3 and TRBJ2-3; 10 bases agree with TRBD2. The germline gives CDR1 MNHEY, CDR2 SVGEGT. The junction had 5 bases not matched to a gene; V was cut back by 4 bases and J by 4 bases. This CDR3 region has 15 residues.

A single count supports this clonotype. J is TRBJ2-7 and V is TRBV4-3; D remains ambiguous. The CDR3 is made up of 13 amino acids. Germline assignment: CDR1 LGHNA and CDR2 YSLEER. Trimming cost V 0 bases and J 3 bases, with 6 bases left between them. The CDR3 loop is CASSQDRHYEQYF. The CDR3 region has the DNA TGCGCCAGCAGCCAAGATCGGCACTACGAGCAGTACTTC.

V usage is TRBV27 and J usage is TRBJ2-1; D unclear. CDR3 length equals 14 residues. The V gene's germline CDR1 is MNHEY and CDR2 SMNVEV (reference sequence). V was clipped by 6 bases and J by 7 bases, with 16 bases between them. The CDR3 is CASSSPYVKNEQFF. The CDR3 DNA sequence: TGTGCCAGCAGCTCCCCCTACGTCAAGAATGAGCAGTTCTTC.

This clonotype came up many times. The chain carries TRBV30 and TRBJ2-4; unclear D gene. CDR1 is GTSNPN, CDR2 SVGIG, per germline (reference sequence). The CDR3 has 14 amino acids. V was shortened by 4 bases and J by 1 base, with 11 bases between the two germline ends. The CDR3 DNA sequence: TGTGCCTGGAAGGACCCGTTGGCCAAAAACATTCAGTACTTC. Encoded protein: CAWKDPLAKNIQYF.

This clonotype was picked up a small number of times. The gene calls are TRBV30 and TRBJ1-5; D uncertain. Germline CDR1 is GTSNPN and CDR2 is SVGIG (reference sequence). V gave up 2 bases and J gave up 4 bases, with 15 bases separating them. The CDR3 is 15 residues long. This CDR3 reads CAWSSTGLGNQPQHF. The CDR3 DNA reads as TGTGCCTGGAGTTCGACCGGCCTCGGGAATCAGCCCCAGCATTTT.

The chain has TRBV6-2 or TRBV6-3 and TRBJ1-5; 8 bases map to TRBD1. The CDR3 loop spans 17 amino acids. Unmatched junction bases numbered 10, after V lost 4 bases and J lost 2 bases. Looked up from germline, CDR1 is MNHEY and CDR2 is SVGEGT. The CDR3 is CASSSIDRGKGNQPQHF. The CDR3 nucleotides are TGTGCCAGCAGTTCCATCGACAGGGGTAAGGGCAATCAGCCCCAGCATTTT.

The chain is built from TRBV12-3 or TRBV12-4 and TRBJ2-5, with 15 positions matching TRBD2. V gave up 6 bases and J gave up 11 bases; unmatched junction bases: 10. This CDR3 is 15 amino acids long. CDR3 DNA: TGTGCCAGCAGCCATGGGACTAGCGGGAGGAATGAGCAGTACTTC. Its translation is CASSHGTSGRNEQYF.

Points on this clonotype: A much larger clone lies a single base off, so this may be a read error. CDR3 DNA sequence: TGTGCCAGCACCCAGGGCCGCCATGGCTACACCTTC. Its translation is CASTQGRHGYTF. The chain joins TRBV28 to TRBJ1-2; TRBD1 is a possible D gene (5 bases). The germline gives CDR1 MDHEN, CDR2 SYDVKM. CDR3 length: 12 residues. Trimming pared 7 bases from V and 6 bases from J, leaving 12 bases between.

This chain uses TRBV5-1 with TRBJ2-3, with 8 bases matching TRBD2. The CDR3 is 15 residues long. With V trimmed by 1 base and J by 2 bases, 3 bases remained unmatched. Germline CDR1 and CDR2: SGHRS and YFSETQ. The DNA of the CDR3 is TGCGCCAGCAGCTTGAGCGGGGGAGCCACAGATACGCAGTATTTT. It yields the protein CASSLSGGATDTQYF. Complete variable domain (other parts from reference TRBV5-1 and TRBJ2-3): KAGVTQTPRYLIKTRGQQVTLSCSPISGHRSVSWYQQTPGQGLQFLFEYFSETQRNKGNFPGRFSGRQFSNSRSEMNVSTLELGDSALYLCASSLSGGATDTQYFGPGTRLTVL.

This clonotype has only a few counts. The chain carries TRBV7-2 and TRBJ2-1; 9 positions agree with TRBD2. Unmatched junction bases numbered 12, after V lost 5 bases and J lost 7 bases. Germline CDR1 and CDR2: SGHTA and FQGNSA. The CDR3 sequence is 16 residues long. The CDR3 DNA is TGTGCCAGCAGCCCACCGGGACTAGCTATAATAAATGAGCAGTTCTTC. Amino acids: CASSPPGLAIINEQFF.

The V call is TRBV6-5, the J call TRBJ1-4; D unresolved. This CDR3 comprises 12 residues. Trimming shortened V by 6 bases and J by 7 bases, and 9 bases separated the two germline ends. Germline CDR1 MNHEY, CDR2 SVGAGI. CDR3 in DNA: TGTGCCAGCAGCCCCGTGGGTGAAAAACTGTTTTTT. Its protein product is CASSPVGEKLFF.

The rearrangement uses TRBV11-2 and TRBJ2-3; D is uncertain. V lost 0 bases and J 7 bases, leaving 5 bases between the germline ends. Per germline, CDR1 SGHAT and CDR2 FQNNGV. This CDR3 region has 12 residues. The CDR3 region is CASSLERYTQYF. The CDR3 coding sequence is TGTGCCAGCAGCTTAGAACGTTATACGCAGTATTTT.

The rearrangement joins TRBV7-8 to TRBJ2-5; TRBD2 agrees at 7 bases. V shed 4 bases and J 4 bases; nucleotides not matched to a gene: 12. This CDR3 spans 16 amino acids. Germline assignment: CDR1 SGHVS and CDR2 FQNEAQ. The CDR3 reads CASSSARTSNRETQYF. In DNA, the CDR3 is TGTGCCAGCAGCTCAGCTCGGACTAGTAATCGAGAGACCCAGTACTTC.

The V call is TRBV29-1, the J call TRBJ2-5; 7 positions match TRBD2. V lost 7 bases and J lost 6; bases outside the gene matches: 8. Germline V gene data show CDR1 as SQVTM and CDR2 as ANQGSEA. There are 12 residues in the CDR3. This CDR3 reads CSAWTSEKTQYF. Here the CDR3 DNA reads TGCAGCGCATGGACTAGTGAGAAGACCCAGTACTTC.

A single count supports this clonotype. It may be a read error: a sequence one base away is much more abundant. This chain uses TRBV7-2 with TRBJ2-1; D may be TRBD2 (6 bases). The CDR3 is 13 residues long. Germline V gene data show CDR1 as SGHTA and CDR2 as FQGNSA. Trimming removed 5 bases at V and 12 bases at J, with 17 bases between. CDR3 in DNA: TGTGCCAGCAGCCGTATGGGGGGTAGTGGGCAGTTCTTC. It translates to CASSRMGGSGQFF.

CDR3 amino acids: CASSFSTGNTGELFF. The CDR3 nucleotides are TGTGCCAGCAGCTTTTCGACAGGGAACACCGGGGAGCTGTTTTTT. The rearrangement links TRBV7-2 to TRBJ2-2, with D perhaps TRBD1 (6 bases). Deletions cut 3 bases from V and 1 base from J, with 9 bases between. CDR3 size: 15 residues. Germline CDR1 SGHTA, CDR2 FQGNSA.

There are a few counts of this clonotype. This chain uses TRBV7-9 with TRBJ1-1, with a weak D call TRBD1 (6 bases). V was clipped by 1 base and J by 3 bases, with 15 bases between them. The CDR3 has 16 residues. Germline lookup yields CDR1 SEHNR and CDR2 FQNEAQ (reference sequence). The CDR3 region has the DNA TGTGCCAGCAGCTTAGGGCTTGGGGGCGCGGACACTGAAGCTTTCTTT. Its protein product is CASSLGLGGADTEAFF.